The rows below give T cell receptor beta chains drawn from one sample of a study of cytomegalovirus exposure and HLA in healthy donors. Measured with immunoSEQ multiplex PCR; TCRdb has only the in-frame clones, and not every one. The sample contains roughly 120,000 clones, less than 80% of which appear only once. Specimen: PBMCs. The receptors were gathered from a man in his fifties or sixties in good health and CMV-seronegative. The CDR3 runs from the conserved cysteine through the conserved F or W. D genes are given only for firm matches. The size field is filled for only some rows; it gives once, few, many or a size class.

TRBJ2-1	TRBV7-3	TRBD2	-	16	CASSLSGGLFTDEQFF	TGTGCCAGCAGCTTGAGCGGGGGCCTTTTTACTGATGAGCAGTTCTTC
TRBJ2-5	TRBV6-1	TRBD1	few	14	CASRRTGIQETQYF	TGTGCCAGCAGAAGGACAGGGATCCAAGAGACCCAGTACTTC
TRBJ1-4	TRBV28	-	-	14	CASGRPRGGEKLFF	TGTGCCAGCGGTCGACCCCGGGGAGGTGAAAAACTGTTTTTT
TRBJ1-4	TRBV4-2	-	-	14	CASSQESRKEKLFF	TGTGCCAGCAGCCAAGAATCCAGAAAGGAAAAACTGTTTTTT
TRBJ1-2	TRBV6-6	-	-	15	CASSYSARENYGYTF	TGTGCCAGCAGTTACTCTGCAAGGGAGAACTATGGCTACACCTTC
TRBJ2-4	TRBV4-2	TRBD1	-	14	CASSQDLQGNIQYF	TGTGCCAGCAGCCAAGATTTACAGGGGAACATTCAGTACTTC
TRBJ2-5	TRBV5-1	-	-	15	CASSLIPGNNGDQYF	TGCGCCAGCAGCTTGATCCCCGGAAACAACGGGGACCAGTACTTC
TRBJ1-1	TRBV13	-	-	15	CASSLDSRVYTEAFF	TGTGCCAGCAGCTTAGACTCCAGGGTTTACACTGAAGCTTTCTTT
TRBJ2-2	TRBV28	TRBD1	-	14	CASSWTGSTGELFF	TGTGCCAGCAGTTGGACAGGGTCAACCGGGGAGCTGTTTTTT
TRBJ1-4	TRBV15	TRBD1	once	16	CATSRQTGGAREKLFF	TGTGCCACCAGCAGGCAAACAGGGGGCGCGAGAGAAAAACTGTTTTTT
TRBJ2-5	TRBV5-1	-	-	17	CASSQLQGGGQDETQYF	TGCGCCAGCAGCCAACTACAGGGTGGAGGCCAGGACGAGACCCAGTACTTC
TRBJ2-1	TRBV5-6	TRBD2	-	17	CASSLSLPRGNLNEQFF	TGTGCCAGCAGCTTGTCTCTCCCGCGGGGGAATTTAAATGAGCAGTTCTTC
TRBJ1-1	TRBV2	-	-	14	CASGEGLRNTEAFF	TGTGCCAGCGGGGAGGGACTGAGGAACACTGAAGCTTTCTTT
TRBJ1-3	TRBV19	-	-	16	CASCGRETFSGNTIYF	TGTGCCAGTTGTGGCAGGGAAACATTCTCTGGAAACACCATATATTTT
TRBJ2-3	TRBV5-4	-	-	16	CASSKLGQASTDTQYF	TGTGCCAGCAGCAAACTCGGACAAGCGAGCACAGATACGCAGTATTTT
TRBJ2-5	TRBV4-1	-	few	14	CASSQTPGQETQYF	TGCGCCAGCAGCCAAACTCCGGGCCAAGAGACCCAGTACTTC
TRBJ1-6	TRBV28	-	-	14	CASIGGQTNSPLHF	TGTGCCAGCATAGGGGGACAAACCAATTCACCCCTCCACTTT
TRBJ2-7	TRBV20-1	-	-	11	CSARATYEQYF	TGCAGTGCTAGGGCCACCTACGAGCAGTACTTC
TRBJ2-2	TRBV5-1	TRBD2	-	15	CASSSGTSGTGELFF	TGCGCCAGCAGCTCCGGGACTAGTGGGACCGGGGAGCTGTTTTTT
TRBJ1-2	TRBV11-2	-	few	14	CASSLEVDSYGYTF	TGTGCCAGCAGCTTAGAGGTGGACAGCTATGGCTACACCTTC
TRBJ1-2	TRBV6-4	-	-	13	CASSEHSSYGYTF	TGTGCCAGCAGTGAACACAGCTCCTATGGCTACACCTTC
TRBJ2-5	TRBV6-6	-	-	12	CASRAGMETQYF	TGTGCCAGCAGGGCGGGTATGGAGACCCAGTACTTC
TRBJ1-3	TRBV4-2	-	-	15	CASSQALGGLNTIYF	TGTGCCAGCAGCCAGGCACTGGGGGGGCTTAACACCATATATTTT
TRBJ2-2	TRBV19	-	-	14	CASSLLVNTGELFF	TGTGCCAGTAGTCTACTAGTGAACACCGGGGAGCTGTTTTTT
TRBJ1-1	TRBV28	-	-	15	CASSPHRALNTEAFF	TGTGCCAGCAGTCCCCACAGGGCCCTGAACACTGAAGCTTTCTTT
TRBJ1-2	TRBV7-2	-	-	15	CASSTDRGGLYGYTF	TGTGCCAGCAGCACGGATCGCGGGGGGCTTTATGGCTACACCTTC
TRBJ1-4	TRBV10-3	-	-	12	CAISRLGEKLFF	TGTGCCATCAGCCGCCTAGGTGAAAAACTGTTTTTT
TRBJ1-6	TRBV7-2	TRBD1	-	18	CASSIQGRLSSYNSPLHF	TGTGCCAGCAGCATACAGGGGCGCCTAAGCTCCTATAATTCACCCCTCCACTTT
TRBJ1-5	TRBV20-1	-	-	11	CSASLNQPQHF	TGCAGTGCTAGTCTTAATCAGCCCCAGCATTTT
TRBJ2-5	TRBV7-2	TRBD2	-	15	CASRGDGTRQETQYF	TGTGCCAGCAGAGGGGACGGGACTAGACAAGAGACCCAGTACTTC
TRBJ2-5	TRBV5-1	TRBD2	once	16	CASSPGLAGGQGTQYF	TGCGCCAGCAGCCCGGGACTAGCGGGGGGGCAGGGGACCCAGTACTTC
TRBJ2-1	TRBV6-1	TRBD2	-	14	CASSLEAGRGEQFF	TGTGCCAGCAGCCTTGAGGCGGGGCGGGGGGAGCAGTTCTTC
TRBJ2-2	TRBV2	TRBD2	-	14	CASSLAVNTGELFF	TGTGCCAGCAGTCTAGCGGTAAACACCGGGGAGCTGTTTTTT
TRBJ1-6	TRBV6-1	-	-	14	CASSLDNPNSPLHF	TGTGCCAGCAGTCTGGACAATCCTAATTCACCCCTCCACTTT
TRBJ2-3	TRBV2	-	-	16	CASSVFREPSTDTQYF	TGTGCCAGCAGTGTGTTTAGGGAGCCGAGCACAGATACGCAGTATTTT
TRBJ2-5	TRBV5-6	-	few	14	CASSTGLEGETQYF	TGTGCCAGCAGCACGGGACTTGAGGGGGAGACCCAGTACTTC
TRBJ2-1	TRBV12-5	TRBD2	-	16	CASGRRTSGGVNEQFF	TGTGCTAGTGGTCGTCGAACTAGCGGGGGGGTCAATGAGCAGTTCTTC
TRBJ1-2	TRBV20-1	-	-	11	CSAKGEYGYTF	TGCAGTGCTAAGGGGGAGTATGGCTACACCTTC
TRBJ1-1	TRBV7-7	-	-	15	CASSPAGPGGTEAFF	TGTGCCAGCAGCCCCGCGGGACCTGGGGGCACTGAAGCTTTCTTT
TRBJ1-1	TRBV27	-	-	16	CASSSPGAGLNTEAFF	TGTGCCAGCAGCTCTCCCGGCGCGGGATTGAACACTGAAGCTTTCTTT
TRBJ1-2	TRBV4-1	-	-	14	CASSQVGQGSGYTF	TGCGCCAGCAGCCAAGTGGGGCAGGGGAGTGGCTACACCTTC
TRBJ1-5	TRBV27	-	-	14	CASSSMSGDQPQHF	TGTGCCAGCAGTTCGATGAGCGGGGATCAGCCCCAGCATTTT
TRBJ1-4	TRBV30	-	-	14	CAWSVGGSNEKLFF	TGTGCCTGGAGTGTTGGGGGCTCTAATGAAAAACTGTTTTTT
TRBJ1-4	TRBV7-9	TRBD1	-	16	CASSQGTGGLVEKLFF	TGTGCCAGCAGCCAAGGGACAGGGGGCCTCGTTGAAAAACTGTTTTTT
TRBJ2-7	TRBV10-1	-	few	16	CASSECCRGNSYEQYF	TGCGCCAGCAGTGAGTGTTGTCGGGGGAACTCCTACGAGCAGTACTTC
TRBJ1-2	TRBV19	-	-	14	CASTNPRSTLGYTF	TGTGCCAGTACTAATCCCCGGAGCACACTTGGCTACACCTTC
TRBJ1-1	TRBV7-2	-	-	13	CASSPGAGYEAFF	TGTGCCAGCAGCCCCGGCGCGGGGTATGAAGCTTTCTTT
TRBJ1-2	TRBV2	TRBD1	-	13	CASRGDRGGGYTF	TGTGCCAGCAGGGGGGACAGGGGAGGTGGCTACACCTTC
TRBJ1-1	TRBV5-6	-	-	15	CASSPGILGYTEAFF	TGTGCCAGCAGCCCGGGGATATTGGGTTACACTGAAGCTTTCTTT
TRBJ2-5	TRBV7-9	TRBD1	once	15	CASSFRQGQLETQYF	TGTGCCAGCAGCTTCCGACAGGGGCAATTGGAGACCCAGTACTTC
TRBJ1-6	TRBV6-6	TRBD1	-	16	CASSPTGGSGETPLHF	TGTGCCAGCAGTCCGACAGGGGGTTCAGGGGAAACACCCCTCCACTTT
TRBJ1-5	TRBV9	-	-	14	CASSVEGHPQPQHF	TGTGCCAGCAGCGTAGAGGGGCACCCCCAGCCCCAGCATTTT
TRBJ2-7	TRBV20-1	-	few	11	CSPGDSYEQYF	TGCAGCCCGGGGGACTCCTACGAGCAGTACTTC
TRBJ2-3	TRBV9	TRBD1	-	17	CASSSRGGTGHTDTQYF	TGTGCCAGCAGCTCTCGAGGTGGGACAGGACACACAGATACGCAGTATTTT
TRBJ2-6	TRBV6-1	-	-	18	CASSELGQRGSGANVLTF	TGTGCCAGCAGTGAACTGGGACAACGGGGTTCTGGGGCCAACGTCCTGACTTTC
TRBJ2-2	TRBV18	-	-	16	CASSPTGTLNTGELFF	TGTGCCAGCTCGCCCACCGGGACACTAAACACCGGGGAGCTGTTTTTT
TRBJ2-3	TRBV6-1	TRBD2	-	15	CASSETSGGADTQYF	TGTGCCAGCAGTGAGACTAGCGGGGGGGCAGATACGCAGTATTTT
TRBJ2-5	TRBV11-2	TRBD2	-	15	CASSFLAGVQETQYF	TGTGCCAGCAGCTTCCTAGCGGGGGTCCAAGAGACCCAGTACTTC
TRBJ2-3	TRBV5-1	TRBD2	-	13	CASSPSGGYTQYF	TGCGCCAGCAGCCCTAGCGGGGGTTATACGCAGTATTTT